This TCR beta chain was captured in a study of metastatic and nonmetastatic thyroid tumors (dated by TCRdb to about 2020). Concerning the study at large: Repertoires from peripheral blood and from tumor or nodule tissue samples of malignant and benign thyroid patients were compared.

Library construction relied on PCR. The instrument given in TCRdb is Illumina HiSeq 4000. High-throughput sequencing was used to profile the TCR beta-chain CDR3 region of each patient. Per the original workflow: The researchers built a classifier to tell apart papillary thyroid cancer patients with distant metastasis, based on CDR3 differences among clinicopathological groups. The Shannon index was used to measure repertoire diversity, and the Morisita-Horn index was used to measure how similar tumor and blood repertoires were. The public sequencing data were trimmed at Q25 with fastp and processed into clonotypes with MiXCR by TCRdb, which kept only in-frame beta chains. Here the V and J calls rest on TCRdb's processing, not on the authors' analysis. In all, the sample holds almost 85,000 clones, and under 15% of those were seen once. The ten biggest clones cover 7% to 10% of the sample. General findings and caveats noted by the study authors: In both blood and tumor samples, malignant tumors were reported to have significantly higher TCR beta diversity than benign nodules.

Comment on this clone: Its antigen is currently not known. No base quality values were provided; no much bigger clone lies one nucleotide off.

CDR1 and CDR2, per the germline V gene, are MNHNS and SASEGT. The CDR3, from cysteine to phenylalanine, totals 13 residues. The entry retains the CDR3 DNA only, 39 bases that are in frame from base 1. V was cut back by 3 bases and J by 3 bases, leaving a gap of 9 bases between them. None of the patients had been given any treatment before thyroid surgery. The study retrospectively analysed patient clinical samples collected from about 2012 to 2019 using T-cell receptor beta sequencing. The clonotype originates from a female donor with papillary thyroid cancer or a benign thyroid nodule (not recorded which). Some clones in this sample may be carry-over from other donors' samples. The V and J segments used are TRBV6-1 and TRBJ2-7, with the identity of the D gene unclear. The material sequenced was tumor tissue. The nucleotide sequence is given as TGTGCCAGCAGTGAGGCTGTAAACTACGAGCAGTACTTC. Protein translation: CASSEAVNYEQYF.